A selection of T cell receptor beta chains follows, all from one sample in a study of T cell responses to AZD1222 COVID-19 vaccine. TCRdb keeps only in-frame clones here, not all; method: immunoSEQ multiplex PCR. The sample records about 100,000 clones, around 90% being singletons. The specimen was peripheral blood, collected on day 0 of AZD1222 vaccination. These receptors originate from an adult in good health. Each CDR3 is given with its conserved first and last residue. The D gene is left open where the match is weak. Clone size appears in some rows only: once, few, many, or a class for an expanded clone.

CDR3 protein: CASSLRTGGYDTEAFF; CDR3 DNA: TGTGCCAGCAGCCTCAGGACAGGGGGCTATGACACTGAAGCTTTCTTT; CDR3 length: 16; J gene: TRBJ1-1; V gene: TRBV27; D gene: TRBD1; clone size: NA
CDR3 protein: CASSPFGSGGANEQFF; CDR3 DNA: TGTGCCAGCAGCCCCTTCGGTAGCGGGGGGGCCAATGAGCAGTTCTTC; CDR3 length: 16; J gene: TRBJ2-1; V gene: TRBV7-2; D gene: TRBD2; clone size: NA
CDR3 protein: CASSLRSGRAGGNEQFF; CDR3 DNA: TGTGCCAGCAGCTTACGCAGCGGGAGGGCCGGTGGCAATGAGCAGTTCTTC; CDR3 length: 17; J gene: TRBJ2-1; V gene: TRBV7-3; D gene: TRBD2; clone size: NA
CDR3 protein: CASKSPWREYTDTQYF; CDR3 DNA: TGTGCCAGCAAATCCCCGTGGCGGGAGTACACAGATACGCAGTATTTT; CDR3 length: 16; J gene: TRBJ2-3; V gene: TRBV3-1/TRBV3-2; D gene: TRBD2; clone size: NA
CDR3 protein: CASKGGYNEQFF; CDR3 DNA: TGTGCCAGCAAGGGGGGGTACAATGAGCAGTTCTTC; CDR3 length: 12; J gene: TRBJ2-1; V gene: TRBV2; D gene: NA; clone size: NA
CDR3 protein: CASSPNSGTANTEAFF; CDR3 DNA: TGTGCCAGCTCACCGAACTCCGGGACAGCCAACACTGAAGCTTTCTTT; CDR3 length: 16; J gene: TRBJ1-1; V gene: TRBV18; D gene: TRBD1; clone size: NA
CDR3 protein: CASSVVPNTEAFF; CDR3 DNA: TGTGCCAGCAGCGTAGTACCGAACACTGAAGCTTTCTTT; CDR3 length: 13; J gene: TRBJ1-1; V gene: TRBV9; D gene: NA; clone size: few
CDR3 protein: CASSAYEGLSAEAFF; CDR3 DNA: TGTGCCAGTAGTGCCTACGAGGGGCTAAGTGCTGAAGCTTTCTTT; CDR3 length: 15; J gene: TRBJ1-1; V gene: TRBV19; D gene: NA; clone size: NA
CDR3 protein: CASSDNPNQPQHF; CDR3 DNA: TGTGCCAGCAGTGACAACCCTAATCAGCCCCAGCATTTT; CDR3 length: 13; J gene: TRBJ1-5; V gene: TRBV6-4; D gene: NA; clone size: NA
CDR3 protein: CSVFGGTEAFF; CDR3 DNA: TGCAGCGTCTTCGGGGGAACTGAAGCTTTCTTT; CDR3 length: 11; J gene: TRBJ1-1; V gene: TRBV29-1; D gene: NA; clone size: NA
CDR3 protein: CSARDLAEQFF; CDR3 DNA: TGCAGTGCTAGAGACCTAGCGGAGCAGTTCTTC; CDR3 length: 11; J gene: TRBJ2-1; V gene: TRBV20-1; D gene: NA; clone size: NA
CDR3 protein: CASSSWTGGMAFF; CDR3 DNA: TGTGCCAGCAGCTCGTGGACAGGGGGCATGGCTTTCTTT; CDR3 length: 13; J gene: TRBJ1-1; V gene: TRBV7-3; D gene: TRBD1; clone size: once
CDR3 protein: CASSQNRGLSGNTIYF; CDR3 DNA: TGTGCCAGCAGCCAGAACAGGGGGCTTTCTGGAAACACCATATATTTT; CDR3 length: 16; J gene: TRBJ1-3; V gene: TRBV14; D gene: TRBD1; clone size: NA
CDR3 protein: CASSEVKPGDNSPLHF; CDR3 DNA: TGTGCCAGCAGTGAAGTTAAGCCAGGAGATAATTCACCCCTCCACTTT; CDR3 length: 16; J gene: TRBJ1-6; V gene: TRBV6-1; D gene: NA; clone size: NA
CDR3 protein: CASSLGTDGAFF; CDR3 DNA: TGTGCCAGCAGCTTGGGTACAGACGGAGCTTTCTTT; CDR3 length: 12; J gene: TRBJ1-1; V gene: TRBV5-6; D gene: NA; clone size: NA
CDR3 protein: CASSGKGLGLYEQYF; CDR3 DNA: TGTGCCAGCAGCGGGAAGGGACTAGGCCTTTACGAGCAGTACTTC; CDR3 length: 15; J gene: TRBJ2-7; V gene: TRBV7-2; D gene: TRBD2; clone size: NA
CDR3 protein: CASSPPAQMNTEAFF; CDR3 DNA: TGTGCCAGCTCACCACCGGCACAAATGAACACTGAAGCTTTCTTT; CDR3 length: 15; J gene: TRBJ1-1; V gene: TRBV18; D gene: NA; clone size: NA
CDR3 protein: CASSPGGDTQYF; CDR3 DNA: TGTGCCAGCAGCCCCGGGGGAGATACGCAGTATTTT; CDR3 length: 12; J gene: TRBJ2-3; V gene: TRBV13; D gene: NA; clone size: NA
CDR3 protein: CASSVRGVNTQYF; CDR3 DNA: TGTGCCAGCAGCGTCCGGGGGGTGAATACGCAGTATTTT; CDR3 length: 13; J gene: TRBJ2-3; V gene: TRBV11-3; D gene: TRBD2; clone size: NA
CDR3 protein: CASSPTGRNEKLFF; CDR3 DNA: TGTGCCAGCAGCCCCACCGGGCGTAATGAAAAACTGTTTTTT; CDR3 length: 14; J gene: TRBJ1-4; V gene: TRBV9; D gene: NA; clone size: NA
CDR3 protein: CASSPIGLAGLGEQFF; CDR3 DNA: TGTGCCAGCAGTCCGATAGGGCTAGCGGGACTTGGTGAGCAGTTCTTC; CDR3 length: 16; J gene: TRBJ2-1; V gene: TRBV2; D gene: TRBD2; clone size: NA
CDR3 protein: CASRTGGSPLHF; CDR3 DNA: TGTGCCAGTAGAACAGGGGGCTCACCCCTCCACTTT; CDR3 length: 12; J gene: TRBJ1-6; V gene: TRBV19; D gene: TRBD1; clone size: NA
CDR3 protein: CAWRKGSNQPQHF; CDR3 DNA: TGTGCCTGGAGGAAGGGTAGCAATCAGCCCCAGCATTTT; CDR3 length: 13; J gene: TRBJ1-5; V gene: TRBV30; D gene: NA; clone size: NA
CDR3 protein: CASSSDRDGREQYF; CDR3 DNA: TGTGCCAGCAGTTCGGACAGGGATGGGAGGGAGCAGTACTTC; CDR3 length: 14; J gene: TRBJ2-7; V gene: TRBV6-6; D gene: TRBD1; clone size: NA
CDR3 protein: CASSPEGIHSPLHF; CDR3 DNA: TGTGCCAGCTCACCAGAGGGGATTCATTCACCCCTCCACTTT; CDR3 length: 14; J gene: TRBJ1-6; V gene: TRBV18; D gene: NA; clone size: NA
CDR3 protein: CASSRGTVNSPLHF; CDR3 DNA: TGTGCCAGCAGCCGAGGGACAGTGAATTCACCCCTCCACTTT; CDR3 length: 14; J gene: TRBJ1-6; V gene: TRBV5-8; D gene: TRBD1; clone size: NA